One and the same sample provided the 28 T cell receptor beta chains below, sequenced in a study of T-cell memory formation after mild COVID-19. TCRdb re-derived calls from the 5' RACE reads in MiXCR, one entry per CDR3 protein. The sample records about 430,000 distinct CDR3 sequences, about a sixth being singletons. Sequenced material: PBMCs or a T cell subset sorted from them (not recorded which). The receptors were sampled from a man younger than 30 who had mild COVID-19 (a few samples of this study predate the infection). Cell type and time point are not known.

This chain joins TRBV24-1 and TRBJ2-1; D might be TRBD1 (6 bases). The CDR3 length is 13 residues. Germline-derived CDR1 and CDR2 are KGHDR and SFDVKD. Trimming pared 5 bases from V and 8 bases from J, leaving 12 bases between. The chain's CDR3 is CATSAAGAYEQFF. The CDR3 DNA sequence: TGTGCCACCAGTGCGGCAGGGGCGTATGAGCAGTTCTTC.

The chain couples TRBV9 to TRBJ2-5, with TRBD1 matching over 8 bases. The CDR3 sequence is 14 residues long. Germline-derived CDR1 and CDR2 are SGDLS and YYNGEE. The V and J ends lost 0 bases and 5 bases, in that order; junction bases with no gene match: 3. CDR3 DNA: TGTGCCAGCAGCGTAGGGACAGGGAGGGAGACCCAGTACTTC. Translating it yields CASSVGTGRETQYF.

This clonotype was found many times. The rearrangement uses TRBV15 and TRBJ1-2, with 8 bases matching TRBD1. This CDR3 has 14 amino acids. The J segment lost 6 bases and the V segment lost 3 bases, leaving 6 bases of the junction unmatched. Germline-derived CDR1 and CDR2 are LNHNV and YYDKDF (reference sequence). CDR3 nucleotide sequence: TGTGCCACCAGCAGCCGCAGGGGGCCGAATGGCTACACCTTC. Translating gives CATSSRRGPNGYTF.

V is TRBV20-1 and J is TRBJ2-3, with D possibly TRBD2 on 6 matching bases. Germline CDR1 DFQATT, CDR2 SNEGSKA (reference sequence). The CDR3 spans 15 residues. With 3 bases removed from V and 0 bases from J, the gap between germline ends came to 13 bases. The CDR3 DNA sequence: TGCAGTGCTAGGGGGCTAGCGCACAGCACAGATACGCAGTATTTT. Encoded protein: CSARGLAHSTDTQYF.

Only a few counts were recorded for this clonotype. The chain employs TRBV19 and TRBJ1-5, with D tentatively TRBD1 (6 bases). V gave up 3 bases and J gave up 2 bases, with 14 bases separating them. Germline V gene sequence: CDR1 LNHDA, CDR2 SQIVND (reference sequence). CDR3 length: 16 amino acids. Here the CDR3 DNA reads TGTGCCAGTAGTATCACGGGGCCAGGGGGCAATCAGCCCCAGCATTTT. Translation gives CASSITGPGGNQPQHF.

This clonotype was seen ten or more times. The rearrangement links TRBV6-1 to TRBJ1-5; 8 bases align to TRBD1. CDR3 length: 15 residues. J lost 2 bases, V lost 3 bases, and 3 bases had no gene match. Germline CDR1 is MNHNS and CDR2 is SASEGT. CDR3 in amino acids: CASSDQGAGNQPQHF. The CDR3 coding sequence is TGTGCCAGCAGTGACCAGGGGGCTGGCAATCAGCCCCAGCATTTT.

This chain uses TRBV29-1 with TRBJ1-2; unclear D gene. CDR3 length equals 14 residues. V lost 3 bases and J lost 7, with 18 bases in between. Germline V gives CDR1 SQVTM, CDR2 ANQGSEA. CDR3 nucleotide sequence: TGCAGCGTTGATAGCCTGACCGTCGATTTTGGCTACACCTTC. Protein sequence: CSVDSLTVDFGYTF.

CDR3 bases: TGTGCCAGCAGCATCCCGGCAGGGGACGAAAAACTGTTTTTT. This encodes CASSIPAGDEKLFF. V gene TRBV7-2 combines with J gene TRBJ1-4; D perhaps matches TRBD1 (6 bases). Germline V lookup: CDR1 SGHTA, CDR2 FQGNSA. The germline V and J ends were trimmed by 5 bases and 8 bases, with 15 bases remaining between them. There are 14 residues in the CDR3.

The J gene is TRBJ2-1, the V gene TRBV5-4, with TRBD2 identical over 12 bases. Trimming cost V 5 bases and J 3 bases; bases outside gene matches: 6. CDR1 is SGHNT, CDR2 YYREEE, per germline (reference sequence). The CDR3 covers 16 residues. This chain's CDR3 is CASSSQLAGGYNEQFF. The CDR3 nucleotides read TGTGCCAGCAGTTCACAACTAGCGGGGGGCTACAATGAGCAGTTCTTC.

This chain joins TRBV4-2 and TRBJ2-1; the match to TRBD2 covers 12 bases. Germline lookup yields CDR1 LGHNA and CDR2 YNFKEQ. The CDR3 has 15 amino acids. J was trimmed by 8 bases and V by 6 bases; bases with no gene match: 8. DNA for the CDR3: TGTGCCAGCAGTCCACTAGCGGGGGGCAGGGATGAGCAGTTCTTC. This codes for CASSPLAGGRDEQFF.

The chain combines TRBV28 with TRBJ1-1, with D tentatively TRBD1 (5 bases). V gave up 6 bases and J gave up 10 bases, with 18 bases separating them. The CDR3 has 13 residues. The V gene's germline CDR1 is MDHEN and CDR2 SYDVKM. CDR3 loop: CASSPAPGITAFF. In DNA form, the CDR3 reads TGTGCCAGCAGCCCTGCCCCAGGGATTACAGCTTTCTTT.

V usage is TRBV28 and J usage is TRBJ1-5; D unresolved. V dropped 6 bases and J dropped 2 bases, with 8 bases sitting between them. Germline CDR1 MDHEN, CDR2 SYDVKM. The CDR3 extends over 13 amino acids. The CDR3 loop reads CASRGFGNQPQHF. Written as DNA, the CDR3 is TGTGCCAGCAGGGGGTTCGGCAATCAGCCCCAGCATTTT. Full variable domain (missing parts from reference TRBV28 and TRBJ1-5): DVKVTQSSRYLVKRTGEKVFLECVQDMDHENMFWYRQDPGLGLRLIYFSYDVKMKEKGDIPEGYSVSREKKERFSLILESASTNQTSMYLCASRGFGNQPQHFGDGTRLSIL.

The chain is built from TRBV12-3 or TRBV12-4 and TRBJ2-1; 11 nucleotides agree with TRBD1. This CDR3 spans 15 amino acids. The junction had 9 bases not matched to a gene; V was cut back by 6 bases and J by 8 bases. The CDR3 here is CASSTRTGGRDEQFF. CDR3 nucleotide sequence: TGTGCCAGCAGCACCCGGACAGGGGGCAGGGATGAGCAGTTCTTC.

This clonotype was detected only a few times. This chain links TRBV24-1 with TRBJ1-5, with 7 bases identical to TRBD1. This CDR3 comprises 15 residues. Trimming took 3 bases from V and 4 from J; bases not matched to a gene: 5. CDR1 and CDR2 from the germline V gene are KGHDR and SFDVKD. CDR3: CATSDPNRGNQPQHF. CDR3 in DNA: TGTGCCACCAGTGATCCGAACAGGGGAAATCAGCCCCAGCATTTT.

V is TRBV7-9 and J is TRBJ2-7; D remains ambiguous. The CDR3 has 14 residues. Looked up from germline, CDR1 is SEHNR and CDR2 is FQNEAQ (reference sequence). V gave up 2 bases and J gave up 3 bases, with 11 bases separating them. CDR3 nucleotides: TGTGCCAGCAGCTTATCCGGTCAGGACTACGAGCAGTACTTC. Protein sequence: CASSLSGQDYEQYF.

CDR3: CASQWRGGYTF. CDR3 sequence (DNA): TGTGCCAGCCAATGGAGGGGTGGCTACACCTTC. The chain couples TRBV28 to TRBJ1-2; D is perhaps TRBD1 (5 bases). CDR3 length equals 11 residues. The germline V gene has CDR1 MDHEN and CDR2 SYDVKM. Trimming stripped 8 bases from V and 7 bases from J, with 11 bases between.

This clonotype was observed a handful of times. The V gene is TRBV28, the J gene TRBJ1-3; D remains unclear. Trimming shortened V by 8 bases and J by 4 bases, and 18 bases separated the two germline ends. The CDR3 is made up of 15 amino acids. Germline CDR1 and CDR2: MDHEN and SYDVKM. The CDR3 DNA sequence: TGTGCCAGCGGGAAGGATCGGGTTGGAGGAAACACCATATATTTT. Translated, it gives CASGKDRVGGNTIYF.

There are a few counts of this clonotype. V gene TRBV4-2 combines with J gene TRBJ2-7; D not resolved. The V and J ends lost 3 bases and 0 bases respectively, with 21 bases between them. The CDR3 is 18 amino acids. Germline CDR1 and CDR2: LGHNA and YNFKEQ. CDR3 sequence: CASSHQGINLLSSYEQYF. In nucleotides, the CDR3 is TGTGCCAGCAGCCACCAAGGCATTAACCTACTCAGCTCCTACGAGCAGTACTTC.

This clonotype was counted only a few times. The gene calls are TRBV7-7 and TRBJ2-5; the D gene is possibly TRBD2 (6 bases). V lost 1 base, J lost 3 bases, and 12 bases lay in between. The CDR3 length is 15 residues. The germline V gene encodes CDR1 SSHAT and CDR2 FNYEAQ (reference sequence). The CDR3 region has the DNA TGTGCCAGCAGCTTAGGCGGGACTCGGAAAGAGACCCAGTACTTC. This encodes CASSLGGTRKETQYF.

This clonotype was picked up a small number of times. This rearrangement joins TRBV5-1 to TRBJ2-3, with 8 bases that match TRBD2. Germline V gene lookup returns CDR1 SGHRS and CDR2 YFSETQ. J was trimmed by 4 bases and V by 4 bases; bases with no gene match: 8. The CDR3 is 15 amino acids. This CDR3 is CASSPGIGGADTQYF. The CDR3 nucleotides read TGCGCCAGCAGCCCCGGGATCGGGGGGGCAGATACGCAGTATTTT. Full variable domain (remainder filled in from reference TRBV5-1 and TRBJ2-3): KAGVTQTPRYLIKTRGQQVTLSCSPISGHRSVSWYQQTPGQGLQFLFEYFSETQRNKGNFPGRFSGRQFSNSRSEMNVSTLELGDSALYLCASSPGIGGADTQYFGPGTRLTVL.

A few counts support this clonotype. CDR3: CASTSFGGAVDEQFF. In DNA, the CDR3 is TGTGCCAGCACCTCCTTCGGGGGGGCTGTGGATGAGCAGTTCTTC. This chain connects TRBV12-3 or TRBV12-4 to TRBJ2-1; 8 nucleotides align to TRBD2. V lost 7 bases to trimming and J lost 8 bases; unmatched junction nucleotides: 13. The CDR3 sequence is 15 residues long.

This clonotype was seen a few times. V gene TRBV4-3 combines with J gene TRBJ2-5; the D is unclear. Trimming stripped 3 bases from V and 4 bases from J, with 12 bases between. CDR1 and CDR2 (germline): LGHNA, YSLEER. The CDR3 is made up of 14 amino acids. The DNA of the CDR3 is TGCGCCAGCAGCCATCCGTTTTCAGGAGAGACCCAGTACTTC. Protein sequence: CASSHPFSGETQYF.

The chain couples TRBV20-1 to TRBJ1-2; 7 positions agree with TRBD1. After removal of 7 bases from V and 3 bases from J, the junction contained 8 bases not matched to a gene. This CDR3 comprises 13 residues. Germline V gene sequence: CDR1 DFQATT, CDR2 SNEGSKA (reference sequence). DNA for the CDR3: TGCAGTGGATCGAGGGGGCTAGACTATGGCTACACCTTC. It specifies CSGSRGLDYGYTF.

The chain employs TRBV3-1 and TRBJ2-5; the D gene is possibly TRBD1 (5 bases). Germline CDR1 LGHDT, CDR2 YNNKEL (reference sequence). Trimming removed 5 bases from V and 2 bases from J, with 15 bases in between. This CDR3 is built from 15 residues. This chain's CDR3 is CASSNDRKTQETQYF. The CDR3 coding sequence is TGTGCCAGCAGCAACGACAGAAAAACTCAAGAGACCCAGTACTTC.

This clonotype was observed many times. The V call is TRBV28, the J call TRBJ2-3; D unclear. Trimming removed 6 bases from V and 1 base from J, with 8 bases in between. This CDR3 comprises 13 residues. Germline CDR1 is MDHEN and CDR2 is SYDVKM. CDR3 sequence reads: CASRRTGTDTQYF. The CDR3 DNA reads TGTGCCAGCAGGCGGACGGGCACAGATACGCAGTATTTT.

This clonotype came up many times. The chain links TRBV2 to TRBJ2-5; the D gene is possibly TRBD1 (6 bases). Trimming removed 6 bases at V and 4 bases at J, with 9 bases between. The germline V gene has CDR1 SNHLY and CDR2 FYNNEI. The CDR3 covers 12 residues. The CDR3 spells CASRDRGETQYF. CDR3 nucleotides: TGTGCCAGCAGGGACAGAGGAGAGACCCAGTACTTC.

This clonotype was recorded many times. The chain links TRBV5-1 to TRBJ2-3; TRBD1 is a possible D gene (6 bases). Trimming took 0 bases from V and 4 from J, leaving 15 bases between them. This CDR3 is 16 amino acids long. Germline CDR1 is SGHRS and CDR2 is YFSETQ. CDR3 sequence reads: CASSLGTLKGADTQYF. CDR3 nucleotide sequence: TGCGCCAGCAGCTTGGGGACTCTCAAGGGGGCAGATACGCAGTATTTT. The whole variable domain, filled in from reference TRBV5-1 and TRBJ2-3, reads KAGVTQTPRYLIKTRGQQVTLSCSPISGHRSVSWYQQTPGQGLQFLFEYFSETQRNKGNFPGRFSGRQFSNSRSEMNVSTLELGDSALYLCASSLGTLKGADTQYFGPGTRLTVL.

The V and J genes are TRBV28 and TRBJ1-1, with TRBD1 identical over 7 bases. CDR3 length: 14 amino acids. Germline V gene data show CDR1 as MDHEN and CDR2 as SYDVKM. Germline trimming cut 8 bases from V and 4 bases from J; bases unmatched to any gene: 10. The CDR3 spells CASPKGKGATEAFF. The CDR3 DNA reads as TGTGCCAGCCCCAAGGGGAAGGGGGCCACTGAAGCTTTCTTT. The complete variable domain, with remaining parts taken from reference TRBV28 and TRBJ1-1, reads DVKVTQSSRYLVKRTGEKVFLECVQDMDHENMFWYRQDPGLGLRLIYFSYDVKMKEKGDIPEGYSVSREKKERFSLILESASTNQTSMYLCASPKGKGATEAFFGQGTRLTVV.